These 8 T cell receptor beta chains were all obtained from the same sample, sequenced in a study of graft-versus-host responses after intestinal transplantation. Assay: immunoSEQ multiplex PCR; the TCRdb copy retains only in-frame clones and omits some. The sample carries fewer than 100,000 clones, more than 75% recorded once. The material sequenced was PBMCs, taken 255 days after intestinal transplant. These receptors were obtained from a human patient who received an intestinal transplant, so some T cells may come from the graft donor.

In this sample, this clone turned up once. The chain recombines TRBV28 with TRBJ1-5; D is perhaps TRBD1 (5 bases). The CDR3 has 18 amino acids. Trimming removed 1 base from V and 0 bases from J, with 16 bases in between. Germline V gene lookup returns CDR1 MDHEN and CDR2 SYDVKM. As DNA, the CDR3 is TGTGCCAGCAGTTTATCGGTCTCGGCAGGGTATAGCAATCAGCCCCAGCATTTT. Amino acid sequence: CASSLSVSAGYSNQPQHF.

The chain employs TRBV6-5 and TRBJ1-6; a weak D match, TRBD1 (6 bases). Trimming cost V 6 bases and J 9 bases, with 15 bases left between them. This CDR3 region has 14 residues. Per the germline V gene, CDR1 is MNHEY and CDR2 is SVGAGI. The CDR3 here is CASRDSTGSSPLHF. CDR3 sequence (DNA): TGTGCCAGCAGAGACTCGACAGGAAGTTCACCCCTCCACTTT.

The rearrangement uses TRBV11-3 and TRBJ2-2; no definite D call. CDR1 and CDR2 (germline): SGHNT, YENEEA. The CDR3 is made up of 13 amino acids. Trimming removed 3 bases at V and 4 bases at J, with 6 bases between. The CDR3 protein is CASSLGSTGELFF. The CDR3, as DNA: TGTGCCAGCAGCTTGGGTAGCACCGGGGAGCTGTTTTTT.

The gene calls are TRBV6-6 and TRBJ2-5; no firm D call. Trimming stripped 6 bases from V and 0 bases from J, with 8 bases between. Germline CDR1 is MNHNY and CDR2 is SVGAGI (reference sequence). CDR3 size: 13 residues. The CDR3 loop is CASRALHQETQYF. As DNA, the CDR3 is TGTGCCAGCAGGGCCCTACACCAAGAGACCCAGTACTTC.

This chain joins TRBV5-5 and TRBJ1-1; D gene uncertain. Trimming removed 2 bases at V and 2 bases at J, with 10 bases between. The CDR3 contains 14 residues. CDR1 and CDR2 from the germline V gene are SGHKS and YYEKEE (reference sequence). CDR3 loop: CASSFFSGNTEAFF. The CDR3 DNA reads TGTGCCAGCAGCTTTTTTTCGGGAAACACTGAAGCTTTCTTT.

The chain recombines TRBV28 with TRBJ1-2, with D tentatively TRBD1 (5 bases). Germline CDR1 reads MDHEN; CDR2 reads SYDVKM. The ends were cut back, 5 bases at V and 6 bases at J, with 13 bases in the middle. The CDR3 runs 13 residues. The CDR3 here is CASSQQEDNGYTF. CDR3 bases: TGTGCCAGCAGTCAACAGGAGGACAATGGCTACACCTTC.

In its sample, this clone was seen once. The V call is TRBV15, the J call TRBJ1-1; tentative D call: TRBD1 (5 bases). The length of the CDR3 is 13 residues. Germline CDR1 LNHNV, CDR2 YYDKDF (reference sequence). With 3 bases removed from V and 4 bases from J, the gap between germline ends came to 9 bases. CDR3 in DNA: TGTGCCACCAGCAGGTGGGGGACCACTGAAGCTTTCTTT. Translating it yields CATSRWGTTEAFF.

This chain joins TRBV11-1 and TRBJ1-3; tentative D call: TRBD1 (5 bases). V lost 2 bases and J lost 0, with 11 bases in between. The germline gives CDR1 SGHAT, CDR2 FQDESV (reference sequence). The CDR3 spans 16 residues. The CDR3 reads CASSLSGAISGNTIYF. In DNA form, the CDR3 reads TGTGCCAGCAGCTTAAGTGGGGCCATCTCTGGAAACACCATATATTTT.